These T cell receptor beta chains were read from a single sample in a study of blood T cells in healthy people across ages. TCRdb processed the 5' RACE reads anew with MiXCR; each CDR3 protein has one entry. Of approximately 1.5 million distinct CDR3 sequences listed, roughly 43% were seen once; the top ten hold roughly 3.7%. Source material: blood. The receptors shown here come from a woman aged 18-35 years in good health. The CDR3 runs from the conserved cysteine through the conserved F or W. The order of the fields is clone size, V gene, D gene, J gene, CDR3 protein, CDR3 DNA. The D gene is left open where the match is weak. Part of the rows lack a size; the others show once, few, many or a class for expanded clones.

NA	TRBV20-1	TRBD1	TRBJ1-5	CSATGQGINQPQHF	TGCAGTGCTACGGGACAGGGGATTAATCAGCCCCAGCATTTT
NA	TRBV28	NA	TRBJ1-1	CASSFALGGRTEISHEAFF	TGTGCCAGCAGTTTCGCACTAGGGGGAAGGACAGAAATATCCCATGAAGCTTTCTTT
few	TRBV4-3	TRBD1	TRBJ2-1	CASSQEGQYNEQFF	TGCGCCAGCAGCCAAGAGGGACAGTACAATGAGCAGTTCTTC
NA	TRBV11-3	TRBD1	TRBJ2-5	CASSLVAGGAGETQYF	TGTGCCAGCAGCTTAGTTGCAGGGGGCGCCGGGGAGACCCAGTACTTC
NA	TRBV27	TRBD2	TRBJ2-1	CASSSLTGTSGYNEQFF	TGTGCCAGCAGTTCGCTCACCGGGACTAGCGGCTACAATGAGCAGTTCTTC
NA	TRBV5-1	TRBD1	TRBJ2-1	CASSYGTGLLGNEQFF	TGCGCCAGCAGCTATGGGACAGGGCTTTTGGGGAATGAGCAGTTCTTC
few	TRBV28	NA	TRBJ2-3	CASSSSRSTQYF	NA
NA	TRBV9	NA	TRBJ2-3	CASSVGAGKDTQYF	TGTGCCAGCAGCGTAGGGGCTGGGAAAGATACGCAGTATTTT
NA	TRBV12-3/TRBV12-4	NA	TRBJ1-2	CASSTTVGAFHGYTF	TGTGCCAGCAGTACCACCGTGGGGGCTTTTCATGGCTACACCTTC
NA	TRBV24-1	NA	TRBJ1-5	CATSAGLHNQPQHF	TGTGCCACCAGTGCGGGGCTACACAATCAGCCCCAGCATTTT
few	TRBV20-1	NA	TRBJ1-5	CSARGSGLGQPQHF	TGCAGTGCTAGGGGGTCCGGGTTAGGTCAGCCCCAGCATTTT
NA	TRBV10-3	NA	TRBJ1-1	CAISESRGKSNTEAFF	TGTGCCATCAGTGAGTCGAGGGGTAAGTCGAACACTGAAGCTTTCTTT
NA	TRBV6-1	TRBD1	TRBJ2-7	CASSPDRAFRDQYF	TGTGCCAGCAGCCCGGACAGGGCATTTAGGGACCAGTACTTC
few	TRBV4-3	NA	TRBJ1-1	CASSPSLQIRRVTEAFF	TGCGCCAGCAGCCCCTCCCTACAAATACGGAGGGTCACTGAAGCTTTCTTT
few	TRBV4-1	NA	TRBJ2-6	CASRSFSGANVLTF	TGCGCCAGCAGGTCCTTCTCTGGGGCCAACGTCCTGACTTTC
NA	TRBV24-1	TRBD2	TRBJ2-3	CATSDPGTSGADTQYF	TGTGCCACCAGTGACCCTGGGACTAGCGGGGCAGATACGCAGTATTTT
few	TRBV29-1	TRBD1	TRBJ2-3	CSDSFRQGASDTQYF	TGCAGCGATAGTTTTAGACAGGGGGCATCAGATACGCAGTATTTT
NA	TRBV12-3/TRBV12-4	NA	TRBJ2-4	CASTFLGGNIQYF	TGTGCCAGCACCTTTTTAGGGGGGAACATTCAGTACTTC
NA	TRBV7-6	NA	TRBJ2-7	CASSLADSFYEQYF	TGTGCCAGCAGCTTAGCAGACAGCTTCTACGAGCAGTACTTC
NA	TRBV4-3	TRBD2	TRBJ2-7	CASSPGLAGETYEQYF	TGCGCCAGCAGTCCCGGACTAGCGGGGGAAACCTACGAGCAGTACTTC
NA	TRBV7-2	NA	TRBJ1-6	CASSSPDGPRYNSPLHF	TGTGCCAGCAGCTCCCCGGACGGACCAAGGTATAATTCACCCCTCCACTTT
NA	TRBV20-1	NA	TRBJ1-1	CSASRQDRTEAFF	TGCAGTGCCTCGAGACAGGACCGCACTGAAGCTTTCTTT
few	TRBV6-5	NA	TRBJ1-6	CASSSRTASSYNSPLHF	TGTGCCAGCAGTTCGCGGACCGCCAGCTCCTATAATTCACCCCTCCACTTT
NA	TRBV12-3/TRBV12-4	NA	TRBJ1-2	CASSPELLPNYGYTF	TGTGCCAGCAGTCCCGAGTTGTTGCCTAACTATGGCTACACCTTC
NA	TRBV7-9	NA	TRBJ1-2	CASSLNRLGYGYTF	TGTGCCAGCAGCTTAAACAGGTTGGGCTATGGCTACACCTTC
NA	TRBV10-3	NA	TRBJ1-1	CAISESISEAFF	TGTGCCATCAGTGAGTCGATATCTGAAGCTTTCTTT
NA	TRBV20-1	NA	TRBJ2-7	CSAPTDPHLNYEQYF	TGCAGTGCTCCCACCGACCCACATCTAAACTACGAGCAGTACTTC
few	TRBV4-3	NA	TRBJ2-7	CASGPTINSYNEQYF	TGCGCCAGCGGCCCGACTATAAACTCCTACAATGAGCAGTACTTC
NA	TRBV27	TRBD2	TRBJ2-7	CASGIAGVPYEQYF	TGTGCCAGCGGAATAGCGGGAGTCCCCTACGAGCAGTACTTC
few	TRBV9	TRBD1	TRBJ2-5	CASSPQGYQETQYF	TGTGCCAGCAGCCCACAGGGGTACCAAGAGACCCAGTACTTC
NA	TRBV20-1	NA	TRBJ2-1	CSARYRSSYNEQFF	TGCAGTGCTAGATACAGGAGCTCCTACAATGAGCAGTTCTTC
many	TRBV10-3	TRBD2	TRBJ2-1	CAATSVNSYNEQFF	TGTGCCGCCACTAGCGTTAACTCCTACAATGAGCAGTTCTTC